At least ten counts were recorded for the clone carrying this TCR beta chain. What it binds is not known. This sample's time point: persistent/refractory GD, antithyroid drugs over 5 years with positive TRAb. PBMCs provided the RNA from which the TCR library was made. Arm-PCR of CDR3 regions and iRepertoire HTBI primers were used to build TCR beta libraries. TCRdb fed the multiplex PCR reads into MiXCR, producing one record per CDR3 protein. Here the sample spans over 450,000 distinct CDR3 sequences, about a fifth being singletons. This sample was included in a study of regulatory T cells in long-lasting Graves disease. Trimming removed 4 bases at V and 5 bases at J, with 17 bases between. The CDR3 runs to 15 residues. CDR1 and CDR2 (germline): MDHEN, SYDVKM. Study outcomes and limitations: Gene preferences differed: TRBV28, TRBJ1-2, TRBJ2-5 in persistent cases.

The sequencing used peripheral blood mononuclear cells (PBMCs), collected when the disease was refractory, from a patient treated with antithyroid drugs. This clonotype originated in a female donor with Graves disease. The chain links TRBV28 to TRBJ2-5; weak D call: TRBD1 (6 bases). CDR3 DNA sequence: TGTGCCAGCAGTTCCCCGAAGGAAAGGGGGGAGACCCAGTACTTC. Protein product: CASSSPKERGETQYF.